This T cell receptor beta chain was obtained from a study of cytomegalovirus exposure and HLA in healthy donors. Donors counted as nominally healthy when sampled, yet unrecorded immune exposures were likely. PCR primers comprised 60 Vbeta and 13 Jbeta primers. The data were produced by immunoSEQ multiplex PCR, yet TCRdb's version contains in-frame clones alone and is incomplete. The sample includes 150,000 to 200,000 clones, over 75% of them seen just once. On this clone itself: What it binds is not known.

Points from the study as a whole: As a later analysis showed, several of the most significant clusters appeared to be linked to common viral pathogens. HLA restriction was apparent for most CMV-associated TCR beta chains in a later analysis. There were some public TCRs occurring in many donors, but most TCR sequences were rare.

Germline CDR1 SNHLY, CDR2 FYNNEI. Trimming pared 5 bases from V and 1 base from J, leaving 9 bases between. The CDR3 consists of 14 residues. V usage is TRBV2 and J usage is TRBJ2-1; possibly TRBD1 for D (5 bases). The origin of this receptor is a woman aged 30 to 39 in good health and CMV-seronegative. Source material: PBMCs. The chain's CDR3 is CASSQDTSYNEQFF. The CDR3 bases are TGTGCCAGCAGTCAGGACACGTCCTACAATGAGCAGTTCTTC.